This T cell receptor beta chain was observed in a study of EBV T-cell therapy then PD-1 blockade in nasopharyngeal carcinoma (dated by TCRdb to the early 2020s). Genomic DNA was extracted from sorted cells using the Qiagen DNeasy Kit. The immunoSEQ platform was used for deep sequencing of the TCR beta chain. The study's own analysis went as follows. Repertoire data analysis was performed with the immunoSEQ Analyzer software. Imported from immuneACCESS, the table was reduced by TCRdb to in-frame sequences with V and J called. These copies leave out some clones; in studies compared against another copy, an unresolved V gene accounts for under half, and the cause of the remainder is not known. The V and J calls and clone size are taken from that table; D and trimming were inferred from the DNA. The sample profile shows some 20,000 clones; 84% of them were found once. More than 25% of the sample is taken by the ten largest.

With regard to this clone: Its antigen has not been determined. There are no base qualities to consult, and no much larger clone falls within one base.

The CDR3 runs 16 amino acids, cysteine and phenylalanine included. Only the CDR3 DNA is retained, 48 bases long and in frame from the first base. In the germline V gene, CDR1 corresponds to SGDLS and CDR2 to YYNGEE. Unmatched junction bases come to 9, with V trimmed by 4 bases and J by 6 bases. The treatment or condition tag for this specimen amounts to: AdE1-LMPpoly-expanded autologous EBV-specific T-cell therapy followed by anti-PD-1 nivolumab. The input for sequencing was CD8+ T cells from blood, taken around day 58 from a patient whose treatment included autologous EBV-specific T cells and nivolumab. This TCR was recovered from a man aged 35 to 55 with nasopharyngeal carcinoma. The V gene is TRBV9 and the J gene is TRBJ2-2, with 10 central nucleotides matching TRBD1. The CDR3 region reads CASSPRTGGSPGELFF. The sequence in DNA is TGTGCCAGCAGCCCTCGGACAGGGGGTTCACCCGGGGAGCTGTTTTTT.